One sample yielded the 29 T cell receptor beta chains listed below, sequenced in a study of cytomegalovirus exposure and HLA in healthy donors. The study ran its PCR with 60 Vbeta and 13 Jbeta primers. Measured with immunoSEQ multiplex PCR; TCRdb has only the in-frame clones, and not every one. The sample yields 95,000 to 150,000 clones, around 78% seen once. Sequenced material: PBMCs. The receptor set was obtained from a woman in her twenties or thirties in good health and CMV-seropositive.

The chain uses TRBV19 and TRBJ1-6; D might be TRBD1 (6 bases). This CDR3 region has 14 residues. From germline, CDR1 is LNHDA and CDR2 SQIVND (reference sequence). V dropped 11 bases and J dropped 5 bases, with 16 bases sitting between them. As DNA, the CDR3 is TGTGCCTCGGGGGGGGCGACCAATAATTCACCCCTCCACTTT. Encoded protein: CASGGATNNSPLHF.

The chain couples TRBV7-9 to TRBJ1-5; D gene uncertain. Trimming shortened V by 1 base and J by 3 bases, and 7 bases separated the two germline ends. Germline-derived CDR1 and CDR2 are SEHNR and FQNEAQ (reference sequence). CDR3 length equals 14 residues. CDR3: CASSLGGNNQPQHF. The CDR3, as DNA: TGTGCCAGCAGCTTAGGCGGAAACAATCAGCCCCAGCATTTT.

The V and J genes are TRBV27 and TRBJ2-7, with TRBD1 matching over 9 bases. The J segment lost 5 bases and the V segment lost 6 bases, leaving 8 bases of the junction unmatched. CDR3 length: 14 amino acids. Germline V CDR1 and CDR2: MNHEY, SMNVEV (reference sequence). The chain's CDR3 is CASSKGQGNHEQYF. CDR3 bases: TGTGCCAGCAGCAAGGGACAGGGTAACCACGAGCAGTACTTC.

The rearrangement links TRBV7-3 to TRBJ2-2, with 13 bases that match TRBD2. The germline CDR1 and CDR2 sequences are SGHTA and FQGTGA. V shed 0 bases and J 0 bases; nucleotides not matched to a gene: 1. The CDR3 sequence is 18 residues long. This CDR3 is CASSLTGLAGANTGELFF. CDR3 in DNA: TGTGCCAGCAGCTTAACTGGACTAGCGGGGGCGAACACCGGGGAGCTGTTTTTT. Supplemented by reference TRBV7-3 and TRBJ2-2, the full variable domain reads GAGVSQTPSNKVTEKGKYVELRCDPISGHTALYWYRQSLGQGPEFLIYFQGTGAADDSGLPNDRFFAVRPEGSVSTLKIQRTERGDSAVYLCASSLTGLAGANTGELFFGEGSRLTVL.

The V call is TRBV6-5, the J call TRBJ1-1; perhaps TRBD1 as D (5 bases). V shed 2 bases and J shed 5 bases, with 12 bases lying between them. Per germline, CDR1 MNHEY and CDR2 SVGAGI. There are 14 residues in the CDR3. The CDR3 sequence: CASSYGGGRTEAFF. CDR3 sequence (DNA): TGTGCCAGCAGTTACGGGGGGGGAAGAACTGAAGCTTTCTTT.

CDR3 nucleotides: TGTGCCAGCAGCCTAGACAGGGGGCCCTATGGCTACACCTTC. This translates into CASSLDRGPYGYTF. The rearrangement links TRBV2 to TRBJ1-2; 10 bases line up with TRBD1. Germline CDR1 reads SNHLY; CDR2 reads FYNNEI. The CDR3 contains 14 residues. The ends lost 6 bases at V and 4 bases at J; junction bases unmatched: 5.

V usage is TRBV5-6 and J usage is TRBJ1-2; TRBD1 agrees at 11 bases. This CDR3 has 14 amino acids. CDR1 is SGHDT, CDR2 YYEEEE, per germline. The V gene end was trimmed by 4 bases and the J gene end by 7 bases; junction bases not matched to a gene: 6. This chain's CDR3 is CASSPGQGARGYTF. In DNA, the CDR3 is TGTGCCAGCAGCCCTGGACAGGGGGCTCGTGGCTACACCTTC.

This chain connects TRBV30 to TRBJ2-2, with a weak D call TRBD2 (6 bases). CDR1 GTSNPN and CDR2 SVGIG come from the germline V gene (reference sequence). V lost 1 base, J lost 4 bases, and 10 bases lay in between. The CDR3 covers 14 residues. CDR3 loop: CAWSEVGGTGELFF. CDR3 nucleotides: TGTGCCTGGAGTGAAGTGGGGGGCACCGGGGAGCTGTTTTTT.

The chain carries TRBV6-1 and TRBJ1-6; the D is unclear. From germline, CDR1 is MNHNS and CDR2 SASEGT. V was shortened by 6 bases and J by 7 bases, with 16 bases between the two germline ends. The length of the CDR3 is 15 residues. CDR3 region: CASSNTEGGNSPLHF. Written as DNA, the CDR3 is TGTGCCAGCAGCAACACGGAGGGAGGGAATTCACCCCTCCACTTT.

V gene TRBV21-1 combines with J gene TRBJ2-4; the D call of TRBD1 is as the table states it, not checked on the DNA. TRBV21-1 is an annotated pseudogene. CDR3 size: 16 residues. In DNA form, the CDR3 reads TGTGCCAGCAGCAACCGTCGGACAGTCCCCAAAAACATTCAGTACTTC. Protein: CASSNRRTVPKNIQYF.

This clone was detected only a few times. The chain recombines TRBV5-5 with TRBJ2-2; tentatively, D is TRBD2 (6 bases). This CDR3 spans 15 amino acids. CDR1 SGHKS and CDR2 YYEKEE come from the germline V gene (reference sequence). V lost 0 bases, J lost 5 bases, and 11 bases lay in between. In DNA, the CDR3 is TGTGCCAGCAGCTTGGTCGGGGGAGTTACCGGGGAGCTGTTTTTT. It encodes CASSLVGGVTGELFF.

This clone was detected only a few times. The CDR3 protein is CASSPWVAGAVTDTQYF. CDR3 in DNA: TGTGCCAGCAGCCCATGGGTAGCGGGGGCGGTCACAGATACGCAGTATTTT. This chain uses TRBV7-6 with TRBJ2-3, with 9 bases fitting TRBD2. This CDR3 has 17 amino acids. Germline-derived CDR1 and CDR2 are SGHVS and FNYEAQ. The junction had 11 bases not matched to a gene; V was cut back by 5 bases and J by 2 bases.

In this sample, this clone turned up a few times. V usage is TRBV29-1 and J usage is TRBJ2-7, with TRBD2 matching over 12 bases. Trimming removed 4 bases from V and 5 bases from J; junction bases left unmatched: 12. Germline CDR1 SQVTM, CDR2 ANQGSEA. This CDR3 region has 16 residues. In DNA, the CDR3 is TGCAGCGTTGCAAGACTAGCGGGGGCGAACAGGGACGAGCAGTACTTC. Translated, it gives CSVARLAGANRDEQYF.

This clone occurred a few times. V is TRBV7-6 and J is TRBJ2-2; the match to TRBD2 covers 8 bases. The CDR3 contains 17 residues. In germline, CDR1 is SGHVS, CDR2 FNYEAQ. J lost 4 bases, V lost 0 bases, and 7 bases had no gene match. In DNA form, the CDR3 reads TGTGCCAGCAGCTTAGCGCAGCGGGGGTTTGGCACCGGGGAGCTGTTTTTT. Its protein product is CASSLAQRGFGTGELFF.

The chain is built from TRBV7-6 and TRBJ2-7; 9 bases agree with TRBD1. The CDR3 sequence is 15 residues long. Germline loops: CDR1 SGHVS, CDR2 FNYEAQ. The ends lost 3 bases at V and 3 bases at J; junction bases unmatched: 6. DNA for the CDR3: TGTGCCAGCAGCTTCCTCGCGGGACAGGGCTACGAGCAGTACTTC. Its translation: CASSFLAGQGYEQYF.

This sequence joins TRBV18 and TRBJ1-1; weak D call: TRBD1 (6 bases). V was shortened by 3 bases and J by 6 bases, with 11 bases between the two germline ends. CDR1 is KGHSH and CDR2 is LQKENI in the germline V gene. This CDR3 has 13 amino acids. The DNA of the CDR3 is TGTGCCAGCTCACCCCAGGGGAGGGCTGAAGCTTTCTTT. It specifies CASSPQGRAEAFF.

The chain links TRBV5-1 to TRBJ2-5; D is uncertain. The CDR3 extends over 11 amino acids. Per germline, CDR1 SGHRS and CDR2 YFSETQ. V dropped 4 bases and J dropped 2 bases, with 3 bases sitting between them. The DNA of the CDR3 is TGCGCCAGCAGCCAGCAAGAGACCCAGTACTTC. This encodes CASSQQETQYF.

The chain carries TRBV10-3 and TRBJ2-1; 14 nucleotides line up with TRBD2. The CDR3 is 16 amino acids. Germline trimming cut 6 bases from V and 9 bases from J; bases unmatched to any gene: 10. Germline lookup yields CDR1 ENHRY and CDR2 SYGVKD. Written as DNA, the CDR3 is TGTGCCATCAGCCGCGGGACTAGCGGGGGCGGTGGTGAGCAGTTCTTC. Translated: CAISRGTSGGGGEQFF.

The CDR3 nucleotides read TGTGCCAGCAGCTTAGACTCGAGCTCCTACAATGAGCAGTTCTTC. Protein: CASSLDSSSYNEQFF. The chain links TRBV7-3 to TRBJ2-1, with no clear D. The CDR3 contains 15 residues. CDR1 is SGHTA, CDR2 FQGTGA, per germline. V was trimmed by 2 bases and J by 0 bases, leaving 8 bases between them.

The chain has TRBV2 and TRBJ1-1, with D perhaps matching TRBD1 (6 bases). The CDR3 consists of 15 residues. V lost 6 bases and J 4 bases, leaving 18 bases between the germline ends. Germline V gene data show CDR1 as SNHLY and CDR2 as FYNNEI. The CDR3 is CASRSVGGASTEAFF. As DNA, the CDR3 is TGTGCCAGCAGGAGTGTTGGGGGGGCGAGCACTGAAGCTTTCTTT.

The V gene is TRBV30, the J gene TRBJ1-3; 9 bases agree with TRBD1. With 2 bases clipped from V and 13 bases from J, the junction kept 3 bases outside the gene matches. Germline loops: CDR1 GTSNPN, CDR2 SVGIG (reference sequence). The length of the CDR3 is 11 residues. CDR3 DNA: TGTGCCTGGAGTACAGGGGGCGAGATATATTTT. This translates into CAWSTGGEIYF. The variable domain in full, with the rest retrieved from reference TRBV30 and TRBJ1-3, is SQTIHQWPATLVQPVGSPLSLECTVEGTSNPNLYWYRQAAGRGLQLLFYSVGIGQISSEVPQNLSASRPQDRQFILSSKKLLLSDSGFYLCAWSTGGEIYFGEGSWLTVV.

Remarks on this clone: Distinct nucleotide sequences in the sample also encode this CDR3. The rearrangement links TRBV15 to TRBJ1-5; D possibly corresponds to TRBD1 (5 bases). V lost 0 bases, J lost 1 base, and 7 bases lay in between. Germline V gene data show CDR1 as LNHNV and CDR2 as YYDKDF (reference sequence). The CDR3 loop spans 15 amino acids. The DNA of the CDR3 is TGTGCCACCAGCAGAGATCCAGGGAGCAATCAGCCCCAGCATTTT. This encodes CATSRDPGSNQPQHF.

The chain has TRBV7-9 and TRBJ2-5; D perhaps matches TRBD2 (5 bases). Germline loops: CDR1 SEHNR, CDR2 FQNEAQ (reference sequence). The ends were cut back, 2 bases at V and 5 bases at J, with 12 bases in the middle. The CDR3 sequence is 14 residues long. The DNA of the CDR3 is TGTGCCAGCAGCTTAATGGCGGGTACTGAGACCCAGTACTTC. Amino acid sequence: CASSLMAGTETQYF.

The V call is TRBV14, the J call TRBJ2-1; 10 positions agree with TRBD1. From germline, CDR1 is SGHDN and CDR2 FVKESK. V gave up 3 bases and J gave up 3 bases; unmatched junction bases: 5. The CDR3 loop spans 16 amino acids. The CDR3 DNA reads as TGTGCCAGCAGCCATTACCGGGACAGGGGCTACAATGAGCAGTTCTTC. Translation gives CASSHYRDRGYNEQFF. Together with reference TRBV14 and TRBJ2-1, the CDR3 gives the full variable domain: EAGVTQFPSHSVIEKGQTVTLRCDPISGHDNLYWYRRVMGKEIKFLLHFVKESKQDESGMPNNRFLAERTGGTYSTLKVQPAELEDSGVYFCASSHYRDRGYNEQFFGPGTRLTVL.

This clone came up a few times. The V call is TRBV15, the J call TRBJ2-1; TRBD1 agrees at 7 bases. This CDR3 is 13 amino acids long. Germline CDR1 LNHNV, CDR2 YYDKDF (reference sequence). The trim removed 6 bases at V and 8 bases at J, leaving 7 bases unmatched. CDR3 sequence reads: CATSIYRGDEQFF. The CDR3, as DNA: TGTGCCACCAGTATTTACAGGGGCGATGAGCAGTTCTTC. Full variable domain (remainder filled in from reference TRBV15 and TRBJ2-1): DAMVIQNPRYQVTQFGKPVTLSCSQTLNHNVMYWYQQKSSQAPKLLFHYYDKDFNNEADTPDNFQSRRPNTSFCFLDIRSPGLGDTAMYLCATSIYRGDEQFFGPGTRLTVL.

This chain links TRBV6-5 with TRBJ2-3; D is possibly TRBD2 (5 bases). This CDR3 comprises 14 residues. Germline values: CDR1 MNHEY, CDR2 SVGAGI. Trimming pared 0 bases from V and 1 base from J, leaving 5 bases between. In DNA, the CDR3 is TGTGCCAGCAGTTACTCGCGGGGCACAGATACGCAGTATTTT. Translation gives CASSYSRGTDTQYF.

The J gene is TRBJ1-5, the V gene TRBV19, with D perhaps TRBD1 (5 bases). Per the germline V gene, CDR1 is LNHDA and CDR2 is SQIVND (reference sequence). Trimming removed 5 bases at V and 7 bases at J, with 15 bases between. This CDR3 is built from 14 residues. CDR3 amino acids: CASSPRGAGQPQHF. The CDR3 region has the DNA TGTGCCAGTAGTCCGCGTGGGGCTGGACAGCCCCAGCATTTT. The variable domain in full, with the rest retrieved from reference TRBV19 and TRBJ1-5, is DGGITQSPKYLFRKEGQNVTLSCEQNLNHDAMYWYRQDPGQGLRLIYYSQIVNDFQKGDIAEGYSVSREKKESFPLTVTSAQKNPTAFYLCASSPRGAGQPQHFGDGTRLSIL.

The rearrangement uses TRBV5-1 and TRBJ2-2, with D possibly matching TRBD1 (6 bases). The ends were cut back, 0 bases at V and 4 bases at J, with 10 bases in the middle. CDR3 length: 15 amino acids. CDR1 SGHRS and CDR2 YFSETQ come from the germline V gene. CDR3 DNA: TGCGCCAGCAGCTTGGAACAGGGTGCCACCGGGGAGCTGTTTTTT. It translates to CASSLEQGATGELFF.

This clone was seen only once. This chain joins TRBV6-5 and TRBJ1-4, with D maybe TRBD1 (5 bases). CDR1 is MNHEY and CDR2 is SVGAGI in the germline V gene. The ends were cut back, 6 bases at V and 0 bases at J, with 8 bases in the middle. This CDR3 is 14 amino acids long. DNA for the CDR3: TGTGCCAGCAGCGACAGTACAACTAATGAAAAACTGTTTTTT. Translation gives CASSDSTTNEKLFF.